This T cell receptor beta chain was sequenced during a study of T cell repertoires in ileal Crohn's disease. Whole-study context: Every patient was operated on for stricturing (roughly 60%) or penetrating (approximately 40%) complications. The M0 sample came from the inflamed ileal portion of the resected specimen. About half received postoperative treatment, roughly ten with thiopurines and around 18 anti-TNF.

This CDR3 contains 14 residues. V lost 6 bases and J 0 bases, leaving 8 bases between the germline ends. Germline CDR1 reads MNHNS; CDR2 reads SASEGT. Time point reported: inflamed ileum from the surgical specimen. This clone was seen once. Its antigen remains unknown. General study findings and limits: Every patient over 26.8% clonality showed endoscopic recurrence.

Repertoires were generated with immunoSEQ multiplex PCR, while TCRdb's copy carries only in-frame clones and drops some. The sample consists of 8,000 or so clones, 65% to 90% of them appearing once. V is TRBV6-1 and J is TRBJ2-2, with D unclear. Sequencing used ileal tissue. This clonotype was sampled from an adult with Crohn's disease. The CDR3 DNA sequence: TGTGCCAGCAGAAGCTATCCGAACACCGGGGAGCTGTTTTTT. Translation gives CASRSYPNTGELFF.